Shown below are 30 T cell receptor beta chains from a single sample sequenced in a study of cytomegalovirus exposure and HLA in healthy donors. Vbeta (60) and Jbeta (13) primers were used in the PCR. Assay: immunoSEQ multiplex PCR; the TCRdb copy retains only in-frame clones and omits some. Counted here are over 150,000 clones, about 65% occurring once; the ten biggest clones make up 2.8%. Sequenced: PBMCs. The source is a young woman in good health and CMV-seronegative.

The DNA of the CDR3 is TGTGCCAGCAGTAGACAGGGGCCCTACGAGCAGTACTTC. This encodes CASSRQGPYEQYF. This chain connects TRBV2 to TRBJ2-5, with TRBD1 identical over 8 bases. The J call may be wrong; the DNA end is better matched by TRBJ2-7. Germline V gives CDR1 SNHLY, CDR2 FYNNEI. The CDR3 extends over 13 amino acids.

This clone was seen only a few times. J is TRBJ2-5 and V is TRBV7-6, with D unresolved. The tail of the sequence fits TRBJ2-7 better, so the J call may be wrong. CDR1 and CDR2 (germline): SGHVS, FNYEAQ. This CDR3 has 14 residues. The CDR3 is CASSLDAASYEQYF. CDR3 nucleotides: TGTGCCAGCAGCTTAGATGCGGCCTCCTACGAGCAGTACTTC.

This chain uses TRBV29-1 with TRBJ2-1, with 11 bases lining up with TRBD2. The CDR3 length is 14 residues. Germline-derived CDR1 and CDR2 are SQVTM and ANQGSEA. With 7 bases clipped from V and 5 bases from J, the junction kept 7 bases outside the gene matches. Here the CDR3 DNA reads TGCAGCGCACCACTAGCGGGAGTAGACAATGAGCAGTTCTTC. Residues: CSAPLAGVDNEQFF.

In nucleotides, the CDR3 is TGTGCCAGCAGAGGGACAGGGGGCGGCGGCTATGGCTACACCTTC. Translation gives CASRGTGGGGYGYTF. The chain employs TRBV6-5 and TRBJ1-2, with 12 bases aligning to TRBD1. The V segment lost 6 bases and the J segment 4 bases; nucleotides outside the gene matches: 6. This CDR3 region has 15 residues. The V gene's germline CDR1 is MNHEY and CDR2 SVGAGI.

This clone was counted a single time. The chain is built from TRBV7-2 and TRBJ2-3; D possibly corresponds to TRBD2 (6 bases). Looked up from germline, CDR1 is SGHTA and CDR2 is FQGNSA. Between the trimmed V and J ends, which lost 0 bases and 2 bases, there was a span of 15 bases. The CDR3 contains 17 residues. CDR3: CASSLASPGGTTDTQYF. Here the CDR3 DNA reads TGTGCCAGCAGCTTAGCCTCCCCCGGGGGTACCACAGATACGCAGTATTTT. Full variable domain (remainder filled in from reference TRBV7-2 and TRBJ2-3): GAGVSQSPSNKVTEKGKDVELRCDPISGHTALYWYRQSLGQGLEFLIYFQGNSAPDKSGLPSDRFSAERTGGSVSTLTIQRTQQEDSAVYLCASSLASPGGTTDTQYFGPGTRLTVL.

This clone was observed a single time. This sequence joins TRBV4-1 and TRBJ2-1; tentative D call: TRBD2 (6 bases). This CDR3 region has 16 residues. Trimming stripped 4 bases from V and 7 bases from J, with 20 bases between. Per germline, CDR1 MGHRA and CDR2 YSYEKL. CDR3 residues: CASSPSSGLKRNEQFF. The CDR3 nucleotides are TGCGCCAGCAGCCCCTCCTCCGGACTAAAGAGGAATGAGCAGTTCTTC.

There are a few counts of this clone. The chain links TRBV5-1 to TRBJ2-5; 7 bases line up with TRBD2. V shed 1 base, J shed 5 bases, and the junction held 5 bases outside the gene matches. Per germline, CDR1 SGHRS and CDR2 YFSETQ. The CDR3 sequence is 14 residues long. CDR3 nucleotide sequence: TGCGCCAGCAGCTTGTTCCTAGCGGAGGAGACCCAGTACTTC. It translates to CASSLFLAEETQYF.

The genes are TRBV5-6 and TRBJ2-5, with 9 bases aligning to TRBD1. Germline CDR1 is SGHDT and CDR2 is YYEEEE. V shed 2 bases and J 1 base; nucleotides not matched to a gene: 9. The CDR3 sequence is 17 residues long. Here the CDR3 DNA reads TGTGCCAGCAGCTTAAGTCGGACAGGGGACTTCCAAGAGACCCAGTACTTC. The encoded protein is CASSLSRTGDFQETQYF.

J is TRBJ2-3 and V is TRBV28; D might be TRBD2 (7 bases). Per the germline V gene, CDR1 is MDHEN and CDR2 is SYDVKM. Trimming pared 7 bases from V and 11 bases from J, leaving 25 bases between. The CDR3 is made up of 15 amino acids. CDR3 protein: CASNPAGAGAVQQYF. The DNA of the CDR3 is TGTGCCAGCAATCCGGCGGGGGCCGGAGCGGTTCAGCAGTATTTT.

Concerning this clone: At one end, the junction sequence differs from germline, possibly due to a read error. J is TRBJ2-7 and V is TRBV7-9, with D perhaps matching TRBD2 (6 bases). CDR1 is SEHNR and CDR2 is FQNEAQ in the germline V gene (reference sequence). The CDR3 has 14 residues. DNA of the CDR3: TGTTCCAGCAGCTCGTCGGGACTCCCGAGTGAGCAGTACTTC. Amino acids: CSSSSSGLPSEQYF.

This chain links TRBV2 with TRBJ2-3; TRBD2 matches 7 bases. Germline lookup yields CDR1 SNHLY and CDR2 FYNNEI. The CDR3 sequence is 13 residues long. Trimming cost V 10 bases and J 6 bases; bases outside gene matches: 10. The CDR3 DNA reads TGTGCCATCGAGGGACTAACTTCGGATACGCAGTATTTT. Its translation is CAIEGLTSDTQYF. Full variable domain (remainder filled in from reference TRBV2 and TRBJ2-3): EPEVTQTPSHQVTQMGQEVILRCVPISNHLYFYWYRQILGQKVEFLVSFYNNEISEKSEIFDDQFSVERPDGSNFTLKIRSTKLEDSAMYFCAIEGLTSDTQYFGPGTRLTVL.

CDR3 in amino acids: CASSRRGSGDYEQYF. The CDR3 region has the DNA TGCGCCAGCAGCCGCCGCGGGAGCGGGGACTACGAGCAGTACTTC. This sequence joins TRBV4-1 and TRBJ2-7, with 7 positions matching TRBD2. The length of the CDR3 is 15 residues. The V gene's germline CDR1 is MGHRA and CDR2 YSYEKL. V shed 4 bases, J shed 3 bases, and the junction held 9 bases outside the gene matches.

The chain has TRBV7-9 and TRBJ1-2, with 12 bases that match TRBD1. CDR1 SEHNR and CDR2 FQNEAQ come from the germline V gene (reference sequence). With V trimmed by 10 bases and J by 4 bases, 16 bases remained unmatched. This CDR3 has 17 residues. In nucleotides, the CDR3 is TGTGCCATACCAACCGGGGGACAGGGGGCGAGAGTCTATGGCTACACCTTC. Translated: CAIPTGGQGARVYGYTF.

The chain combines TRBV25-1 with TRBJ2-3; a weak D match, TRBD2 (5 bases). The CDR3 is 13 amino acids. CDR1 MGHDK and CDR2 SYGVNS come from the germline V gene. Trimming removed 4 bases from V and 0 bases from J, with 5 bases in between. CDR3 protein: CASSGTSTDTQYF. CDR3 bases: TGTGCCAGCAGTGGGACTAGCACAGATACGCAGTATTTT. The full variable domain, rest sourced from reference TRBV25-1 and TRBJ2-3, is EADIYQTPRYLVIGTGKKITLECSQTMGHDKMYWYQQDPGMELHLIHYSYGVNSTEKGDLSSESTVSRIRTEHFPLTLESARPSHTSQYLCASSGTSTDTQYFGPGTRLTVL.

The chain employs TRBV19 and TRBJ2-1; TRBD2 agrees at 12 bases. With V trimmed by 6 bases and J by 8 bases, 8 bases remained unmatched. The length of the CDR3 is 15 residues. CDR1 is LNHDA, CDR2 SQIVND, per germline (reference sequence). CDR3 bases: TGTGCCAGTAGCTTAGTACTAGCGGGGGGATATGAGCAGTTCTTC. It is translated as CASSLVLAGGYEQFF.

This rearrangement joins TRBV6-5 to TRBJ1-2, with D unclear. The CDR3 runs to 15 residues. Germline lookup yields CDR1 MNHEY and CDR2 SVGAGI. The V and J ends lost 2 bases and 8 bases respectively, with 18 bases between them. The CDR3, as DNA: TGTGCCAGCAGTTACGTCTGGCAGTCACCTGAAGGCTACACCTTC. This encodes CASSYVWQSPEGYTF.

This chain joins TRBV7-9 and TRBJ2-5; 7 nucleotides align to TRBD2. This CDR3 is 14 amino acids long. Germline CDR1 and CDR2: SEHNR and FQNEAQ (reference sequence). J gave up 5 bases and V 4 bases, and 7 bases lay outside the gene matches. This CDR3 reads CASSSSGGSETQYF. The CDR3 nucleotides are TGTGCCAGCAGCTCTTCGGGCGGGAGTGAGACCCAGTACTTC. Complete variable domain (other parts from reference TRBV7-9 and TRBJ2-5): DTGVSQNPRHKITKRGQNVTFRCDPISEHNRLYWYRQTLGQGPEFLTYFQNEAQLEKSRLLSDRFSAERPKGSFSTLEIQRTEQGDSAMYLCASSSSGGSETQYFGPGTRLLVL.

The CDR3 DNA follows: TGTGCCATCAGTGCTACCCCGGGACAGGGTCCAAACGTCCTGACTTTC. Amino acids: CAISATPGQGPNVLTF. This chain connects TRBV10-3 to TRBJ2-6; 9 nucleotides align to TRBD1. CDR1 ENHRY and CDR2 SYGVKD come from the germline V gene. This CDR3 contains 16 residues. Losses at the gene ends were 4 bases for V and 10 bases for J; bases not matched to a gene: 11.

The chain has TRBV27 and TRBJ2-1; 7 nucleotides align to TRBD2. The CDR3 consists of 14 residues. The germline V gene has CDR1 MNHEY and CDR2 SMNVEV (reference sequence). After removal of 10 bases from V and 0 bases from J, the junction contained 6 bases not matched to a gene. CDR3 loop: CATALAASYNEQFF. CDR3 bases: TGTGCCACCGCCCTAGCGGCCTCCTACAATGAGCAGTTCTTC.

This chain connects TRBV10-3 to TRBJ1-3; D is unresolved. The CDR3 extends over 16 amino acids. The V end was cut by 10 bases, the J end by 0 bases, with 19 bases between. The germline V gene encodes CDR1 ENHRY and CDR2 SYGVKD. CDR3 in amino acids: CATGPREGSSGNTIYF. The CDR3 DNA sequence: TGTGCCACGGGCCCCAGAGAGGGTAGCTCTGGAAACACCATATATTTT.

The V call is TRBV2, the J call TRBJ2-3; D possibly corresponds to TRBD1 (6 bases). This CDR3 region has 15 residues. In germline, CDR1 is SNHLY, CDR2 FYNNEI. V shed 3 bases and J shed 4 bases, with 14 bases lying between them. The CDR3 here is CASSEGGGVADTQYF. The CDR3 coding sequence is TGTGCCAGCAGTGAGGGTGGGGGCGTTGCAGATACGCAGTATTTT. Combining the CDR3 with reference TRBV2 and TRBJ2-3 gives the whole variable domain EPEVTQTPSHQVTQMGQEVILRCVPISNHLYFYWYRQILGQKVEFLVSFYNNEISEKSEIFDDQFSVERPDGSNFTLKIRSTKLEDSAMYFCASSEGGGVADTQYFGPGTRLTVL.

This clone has just a few counts. The chain couples TRBV11-1 to TRBJ2-4; 9 nucleotides agree with TRBD1. Germline lookup yields CDR1 SGHAT and CDR2 FQDESV (reference sequence). The CDR3 consists of 12 residues. J was trimmed by 10 bases and V by 5 bases; bases with no gene match: 3. Here the CDR3 DNA reads TGTGCCAGCAGCGGGACAGGGTTAATTCAGTACTTC. Translating it yields CASSGTGLIQYF.

Written as DNA, the CDR3 is TGTGCCAGCAGTTCCAGTTCCCTCAGCAATCAGCCCCAGCATTTT. This codes for CASSSSSLSNQPQHF. V gene TRBV27 combines with J gene TRBJ1-5; no clear D gene. There are 15 residues in the CDR3. The germline gives CDR1 MNHEY, CDR2 SMNVEV (reference sequence). V was trimmed by 4 bases and J by 1 base, leaving 11 bases between them.

The chain is built from TRBV29-1 and TRBJ1-2; D call uncertain. The germline CDR1 and CDR2 sequences are SQVTM and ANQGSEA. This CDR3 is 12 amino acids long. Trimming pared 8 bases from V and 0 bases from J, leaving 10 bases between. The CDR3 here is CSLHSTNYGYTF. The CDR3 DNA reads as TGCAGCCTGCACTCGACTAACTATGGCTACACCTTC.

V is TRBV7-9 and J is TRBJ2-5; 11 bases map to TRBD2. The J call may be faulty, since TRBJ2-7 better matches the DNA end. CDR3 length: 16 amino acids. Germline V gene lookup returns CDR1 SEHNR and CDR2 FQNEAQ (reference sequence). The CDR3 region has the DNA TGTGCCAGCAGCTCGACTAGCGGGATCGTATCCTACGAGCAGTACTTC. Its translation: CASSSTSGIVSYEQYF.

A single count supports this clone. The V gene is TRBV4-2, the J gene TRBJ2-7; tentatively, D is TRBD2 (5 bases). The CDR3 has 13 residues. Looked up from germline, CDR1 is LGHNA and CDR2 is YNFKEQ. Trimming took off 0 bases at V and 7 bases at J, with 10 bases between the two ends. CDR3 region: CASSQDGSGEQYF. The CDR3 bases are TGTGCCAGCAGCCAAGATGGGAGCGGAGAGCAGTACTTC.

This sequence joins TRBV6-1 and TRBJ1-2, with a tentative D call TRBD1 (6 bases). Trimming stripped 8 bases from V and 7 bases from J, with 8 bases between. The CDR3 has 10 residues. Germline loops: CDR1 MNHNS, CDR2 SASEGT. The CDR3 sequence is CASLRGGYTF. As DNA, the CDR3 is TGTGCCAGCCTCAGGGGTGGCTACACCTTC.

The V gene is TRBV2, the J gene TRBJ2-7; the D gene is possibly TRBD2 (6 bases). The CDR3 has 13 residues. V lost 3 bases and J 6 bases, leaving 12 bases between the germline ends. Germline assignment: CDR1 SNHLY and CDR2 FYNNEI. The DNA of the CDR3 is TGTGCCAGCAGTGACGGGGGTTTGGGCGAGCAGTACTTC. It encodes CASSDGGLGEQYF. The variable domain in full, completed from reference TRBV2 and TRBJ2-7, reads EPEVTQTPSHQVTQMGQEVILRCVPISNHLYFYWYRQILGQKVEFLVSFYNNEISEKSEIFDDQFSVERPDGSNFTLKIRSTKLEDSAMYFCASSDGGLGEQYFGPGTRLTVT.

The chain joins TRBV28 to TRBJ1-1; 7 bases map to TRBD1. There are 12 residues in the CDR3. Germline lookup yields CDR1 MDHEN and CDR2 SYDVKM. Trimming at V came to 6 bases and at J to 6 bases, leaving 4 bases not matched to a gene. The DNA of the CDR3 is TGTGCCAGCAGGACAGGGTTTGCTGAAGCTTTCTTT. Translated, it gives CASRTGFAEAFF.

This clone turned up a few times. This specimen includes other DNA sequences encoding the same CDR3. This chain uses TRBV7-2 with TRBJ2-3, with 9 nucleotides matching TRBD2. Germline assignment: CDR1 SGHTA and CDR2 FQGNSA. V lost 5 bases to trimming and J lost 4 bases; unmatched junction nucleotides: 7. The CDR3 length is 15 residues. The CDR3 region is CASSLSGGGADTQYF. CDR3 bases: TGTGCCAGCAGCCTTAGCGGGGGAGGCGCAGATACGCAGTATTTT.